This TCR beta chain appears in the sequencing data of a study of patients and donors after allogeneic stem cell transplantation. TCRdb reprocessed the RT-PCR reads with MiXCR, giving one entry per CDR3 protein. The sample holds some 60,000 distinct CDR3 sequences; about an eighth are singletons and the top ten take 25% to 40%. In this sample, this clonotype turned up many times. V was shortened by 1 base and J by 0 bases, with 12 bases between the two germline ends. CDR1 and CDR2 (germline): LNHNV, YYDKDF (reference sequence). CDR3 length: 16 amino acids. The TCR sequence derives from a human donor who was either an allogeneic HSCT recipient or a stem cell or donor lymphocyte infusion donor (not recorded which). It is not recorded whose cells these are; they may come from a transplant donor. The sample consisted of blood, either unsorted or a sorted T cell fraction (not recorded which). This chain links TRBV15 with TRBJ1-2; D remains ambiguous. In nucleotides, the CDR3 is TGTGCCACCAGCAGAGTTATCGGACCCTCTAACTATGGCTACACCTTC. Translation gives CATSRVIGPSNYGYTF.